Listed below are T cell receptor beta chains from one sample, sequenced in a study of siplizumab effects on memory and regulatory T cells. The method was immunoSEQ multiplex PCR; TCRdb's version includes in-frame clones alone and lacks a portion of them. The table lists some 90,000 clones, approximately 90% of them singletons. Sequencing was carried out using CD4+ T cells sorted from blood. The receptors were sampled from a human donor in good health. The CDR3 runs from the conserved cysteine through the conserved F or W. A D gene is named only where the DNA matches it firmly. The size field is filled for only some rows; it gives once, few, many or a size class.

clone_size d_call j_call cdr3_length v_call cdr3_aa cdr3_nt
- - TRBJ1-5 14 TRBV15 CATSRGGEFQPQHF TGTGCCACCAGCAGAGGCGGGGAATTTCAGCCCCAGCATTTT
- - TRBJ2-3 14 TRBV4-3 CASSQSHSTDTQYF TGCGCCAGCAGCCAATCCCATAGCACAGATACGCAGTATTTT
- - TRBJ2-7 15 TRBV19 CASSPQGYSSYEQYF TGTGCCAGTAGTCCGCAGGGGTATAGCTCCTACGAGCAGTACTTC
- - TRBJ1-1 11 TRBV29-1 CSVVSVPEAFF TGCAGCGTTGTAAGTGTCCCTGAAGCTTTCTTT
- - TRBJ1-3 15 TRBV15 CATSRVLGSGNTIYF TGTGCCACCAGCAGAGTGTTAGGCTCTGGAAACACCATATATTTT
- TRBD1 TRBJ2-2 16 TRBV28 CASSPRDRGPPGELFF TGTGCCAGCAGTCCCCGGGACAGGGGGCCCCCCGGGGAGCTGTTTTTT
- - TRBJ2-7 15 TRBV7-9 CASSLWGQSSYEQYF TGTGCCAGCAGCCTTTGGGGCCAGAGCTCCTACGAGCAGTACTTC
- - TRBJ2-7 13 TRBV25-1 CASSERGINEQYF TGTGCCAGCAGTGAACGAGGGATCAACGAGCAGTACTTC
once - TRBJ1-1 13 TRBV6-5 CASSYSGFGVAFF TGTGCCAGCAGTTACTCGGGTTTCGGGGTGGCTTTCTTT
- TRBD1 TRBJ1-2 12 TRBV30 CAWNDRDDGYTF TGTGCCTGGAACGACAGGGACGATGGCTACACCTTC
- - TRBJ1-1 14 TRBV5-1 CASSPRRENTEAFF TGCGCCAGCAGCCCCCGTCGGGAGAACACTGAAGCTTTCTTT
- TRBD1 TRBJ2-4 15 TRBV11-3 CASSWDSLAKNIQYF TGTGCCAGCAGCTGGGACAGTCTAGCCAAAAACATTCAGTACTTC
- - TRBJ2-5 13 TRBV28 CASSFSWGETQYF TGTGCCAGCAGTTTTTCATGGGGGGAGACCCAGTACTTC
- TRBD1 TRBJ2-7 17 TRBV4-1 CASSQGRVQGSPYEQYF TGCGCCAGCAGCCAAGGTAGGGTACAGGGGTCCCCCTACGAGCAGTACTTC
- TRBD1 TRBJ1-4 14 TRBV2 CASRWTGEYEKLFF TGTGCCAGCCGATGGACAGGGGAATATGAAAAACTGTTTTTT
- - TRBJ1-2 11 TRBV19 CASSFTSGYTF TGTGCCAGTAGTTTCACAAGTGGCTACACCTTC
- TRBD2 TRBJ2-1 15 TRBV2 CASTRSGTSYNEQFF TGTGCCAGCACTAGAAGCGGGACGTCCTACAATGAGCAGTTCTTC
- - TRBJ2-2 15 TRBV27 CASSASTTNTGELFF TGTGCCAGCAGTGCGTCGACAACGAACACCGGGGAGCTGTTTTTT
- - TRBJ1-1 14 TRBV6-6 CASSSPTGNTEAFF TGTGCCAGCAGTTCCCCAACAGGGAACACTGAAGCTTTCTTT
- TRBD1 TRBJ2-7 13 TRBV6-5 CASRGTGNYEQYF TGTGCCAGCAGGGGGACAGGGAACTACGAGCAGTACTTC
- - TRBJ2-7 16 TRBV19 CASSRTTSPGLDEQYF TGTGCCAGTAGTAGGACTACGTCTCCGGGATTAGACGAGCAGTACTTC
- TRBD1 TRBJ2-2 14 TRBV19 CASSILQGPGELFF TGTGCCAGTAGTATCCTACAGGGGCCCGGGGAGCTGTTTTTT
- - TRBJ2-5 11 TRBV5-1 CASSLEETQYF TGCGCCAGCAGCTTGGAAGAGACCCAGTACTTC
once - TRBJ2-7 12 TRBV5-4 CASSLQGREQYF TGTGCCAGCAGCTTACAGGGCCGCGAGCAGTACTTC
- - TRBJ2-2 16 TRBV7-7 CASSLLPPGDTGELFF TGTGCTAGCAGCTTATTACCACCTGGCGACACCGGGGAGCTGTTTTTT
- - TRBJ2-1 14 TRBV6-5 CASRGESSYNEQFF TGTGCCAGCAGGGGTGAAAGCTCCTACAATGAGCAGTTCTTC
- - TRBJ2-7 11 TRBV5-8 CASSLMYEQYF TGTGCCAGCAGCTTGATGTACGAGCAGTACTTC
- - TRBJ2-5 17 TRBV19 CASSTFGTGTLQETQYF TGTGCCAGTAGTACTTTTGGAACCGGGACACTTCAAGAGACCCAGTACTTC
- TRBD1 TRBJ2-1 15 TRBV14 CASSLGQAQYNEQFF TGTGCCAGCAGCCTGGGACAGGCCCAATACAATGAGCAGTTCTTC
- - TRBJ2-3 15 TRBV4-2 CASSLWGAATDTQYF TGTGCCAGCAGCCTCTGGGGAGCCGCCACAGATACGCAGTATTTT
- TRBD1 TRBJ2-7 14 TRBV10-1 CASSVRTGAHEQYF TGCGCCAGCAGTGTCCGGACAGGGGCCCACGAGCAGTACTTC
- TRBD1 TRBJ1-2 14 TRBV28 CASSDRGRGYGYTF TGTGCCAGCAGCGACAGGGGGCGAGGCTATGGCTACACCTTC
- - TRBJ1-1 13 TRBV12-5 CASGLRENTEAFF TGTGCTAGTGGTTTACGGGAAAACACTGAAGCTTTCTTT
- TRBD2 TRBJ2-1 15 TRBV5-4 CASSLAGLAANEQFF TGTGCCAGCAGCTTGGCAGGACTAGCGGCCAATGAGCAGTTCTTC
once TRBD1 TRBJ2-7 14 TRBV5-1 CASSSGDRVYEQYF TGCGCCAGCAGCTCAGGTGACAGGGTCTACGAGCAGTACTTC
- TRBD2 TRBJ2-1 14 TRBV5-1 CASSGLAGINEQFF TGCGCCAGCAGCGGACTAGCAGGAATCAATGAGCAGTTCTTC
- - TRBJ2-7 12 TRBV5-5 CASSLTSREQYF TGTGCCAGCAGCTTGACTAGCCGCGAGCAGTACTTC
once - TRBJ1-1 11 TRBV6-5 CASGRRSQAFF TGTGCCAGCGGCCGGCGCAGTCAAGCTTTCTTT
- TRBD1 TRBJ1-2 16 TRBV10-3 CAIRVRSGQGAVGYTF TGTGCCATCAGGGTGAGATCGGGACAGGGGGCTGTTGGCTACACCTTC
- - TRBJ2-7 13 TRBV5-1 CASSRGQSYEQYF TGCGCCAGCAGCCGGGGGCAGTCCTACGAGCAGTACTTC
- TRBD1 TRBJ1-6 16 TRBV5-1 CASSFDPDRVYSPLHF TGCGCCAGCAGCTTTGACCCGGACAGGGTTTATTCACCCCTCCACTTT
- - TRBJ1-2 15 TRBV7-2 CASSLEVRVQNGYTF TGTGCCAGCAGCTTAGAAGTGAGGGTACAGAATGGCTACACCTTC
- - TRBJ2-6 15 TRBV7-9 CASSLQGTGANVLTF TGTGCCAGCAGCTTACAAGGGACTGGGGCCAACGTCCTGACTTTC
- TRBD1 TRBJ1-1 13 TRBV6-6 CASSGTVNTEAFF TGTGCCAGCAGTGGGACAGTAAACACTGAAGCTTTCTTT
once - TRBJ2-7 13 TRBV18 CASSPPSRNEQYF TGTGCCAGCTCACCACCATCGAGAAACGAGCAGTACTTC
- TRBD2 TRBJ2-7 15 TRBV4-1 CASSQDLAVNYEQYF TGCGCCAGCAGCCAAGACCTAGCGGTAAACTACGAGCAGTACTTC
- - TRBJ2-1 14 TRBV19 CASSIKGLAGEQFF TGTGCCAGTAGTATAAAAGGGCTAGCTGGTGAGCAGTTCTTC
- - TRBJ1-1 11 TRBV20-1 CSVPRAYEAFF TGCAGTGTCCCGCGAGCCTATGAAGCTTTCTTT